This T cell receptor (beta chain) is from a study of blood T cell repertoires in COVID-19. Across the study: Samples came from the United States, Italy and Spain, spanning acute and convalescent COVID-19. T cells, B-cell-depleted T cells, or PBMCs supplied cDNA or gDNA.

Original handling: Nucleated cell number was recorded as an estimate derived from reference gene primer amplification. The protocol was immunoSEQ multiplex PCR, while the TCRdb copy is restricted to in-frame clones and leaves out a portion. Clone size and the V and J calls come from that table; the DNA yielded D and trimming. There are 40,000 or so clones in the sample; 77% occur only once, and about 26% lies in the top ten. CDR1 is LNHDA, CDR2 SQIVND, per germline (reference sequence). The CDR3 has 14 residues. Trimming stripped 4 bases from V and 7 bases from J, with 17 bases between. Sequenced sample: peripheral blood. The sequence came from a woman in her seventies with acute or convalescent COVID-19. The chain couples TRBV19 to TRBJ2-7; D may be TRBD1 (5 bases). CDR3 bases: TGTGCCAGTAGTAGAAGACAGCCCGGTGAGGAGCAGTACTTC. Translation: CASSRRQPGEEQYF.